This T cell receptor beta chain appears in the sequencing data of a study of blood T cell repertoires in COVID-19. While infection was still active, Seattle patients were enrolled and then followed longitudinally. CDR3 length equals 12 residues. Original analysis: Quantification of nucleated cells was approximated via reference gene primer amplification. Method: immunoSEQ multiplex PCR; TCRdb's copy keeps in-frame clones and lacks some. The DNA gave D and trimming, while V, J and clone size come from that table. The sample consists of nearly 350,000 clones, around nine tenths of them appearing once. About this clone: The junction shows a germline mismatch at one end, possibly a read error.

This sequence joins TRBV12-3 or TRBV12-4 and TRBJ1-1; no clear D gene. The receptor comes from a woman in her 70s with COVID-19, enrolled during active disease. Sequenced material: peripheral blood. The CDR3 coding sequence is TGTGCCGGCAGTCCCGTCCGACTTGAAGCTTTCTTT. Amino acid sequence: CAGSPVRLEAFF.